The 14 T cell receptor beta chains presented below share a single source sample, sequenced in a study of blood T cell repertoires in COVID-19 (dated by TCRdb to about 2020). Receptor libraries were prepared by the immunoSEQ multiplex PCR assay. Held by TCRdb, this immuneACCESS table contains in-frame sequences only and omits some clones. Under half of the omission traces to an unresolved V gene where checked; the cause of the rest is unknown. Across this sample there are about 270,000 clones, with 86% seen only once. The top ten clonotypes cover around 16% of the sample. Sequenced sample: PBMCs or T cells enriched from blood (not recorded which). All receptors derive from a man aged 18 to 30 who had recovered from COVID-19.

This clone was seen just once. The gene calls are TRBV5-1 and TRBJ2-2; the D is unclear. Germline CDR1 SGHRS, CDR2 YFSETQ. This CDR3 region has 15 residues. V lost 1 base and J 0 bases, leaving 7 bases between the germline ends. The CDR3, as DNA: TGCGCCAGCAGCTTGTTCACATCGAACACCGGGGAGCTGTTTTTT. Protein sequence: CASSLFTSNTGELFF. The full variable domain, with the rest looked up from reference TRBV5-1 and TRBJ2-2, is KAGVTQTPRYLIKTRGQQVTLSCSPISGHRSVSWYQQTPGQGLQFLFEYFSETQRNKGNFPGRFSGRQFSNSRSEMNVSTLELGDSALYLCASSLFTSNTGELFFGEGSRLTVL.

The chain uses TRBV28 and TRBJ2-3; 7 bases match TRBD1. Germline V gene lookup returns CDR1 MDHEN and CDR2 SYDVKM. The CDR3 consists of 17 residues. The V segment lost 4 bases and the J segment 1 base; nucleotides outside the gene matches: 11. This chain's CDR3 is CASSSHTGATGTDTQYF. CDR3 nucleotide sequence: TGTGCCAGCAGTTCGCACACAGGGGCGACGGGCACAGATACGCAGTATTTT.

The chain couples TRBV11-3 to TRBJ2-7; unclear D gene. Looked up from germline, CDR1 is SGHNT and CDR2 is YENEEA. V was cut by 1 base and J by 4 bases, with 11 bases left in between. The CDR3 sequence is 14 residues long. The CDR3 DNA sequence: TGTGCCAGCAGCTTAGTAGTCCCATCTTACGAGCAGTACTTC. This gives the protein CASSLVVPSYEQYF.

The chain combines TRBV7-9 with TRBJ1-1; D gene unclear. V shed 6 bases and J shed 5 bases, with 19 bases lying between them. Germline V CDR1 and CDR2: SEHNR, FQNEAQ (reference sequence). The CDR3 has 15 residues. As DNA, the CDR3 is TGTGCCAGCAGTCCGTGGGTGGGAAGAGGGACTGAAGCTTTCTTT. Translating it yields CASSPWVGRGTEAFF.

In its sample, this clone was seen once. V and J are TRBV14 and TRBJ2-1; D is ambiguous. There are 13 residues in the CDR3. Germline V lookup: CDR1 SGHDN, CDR2 FVKESK. The V gene lost 1 base and the J gene lost 6 bases, with 7 bases spanning the gap. CDR3 bases: TGTGCCAGCAGCCAAGTGTCCCGCAATGAGCAGTTCTTC. Protein sequence: CASSQVSRNEQFF.

This chain connects TRBV10-3 to TRBJ2-1; tentatively, D is TRBD2 (6 bases). The germline V gene has CDR1 ENHRY and CDR2 SYGVKD. The CDR3 has 16 residues. V lost 0 bases, J lost 2 bases, and 11 bases lay in between. The CDR3, as DNA: TGTGCCATCAGTGAGTCGGAGGGAGAGGCCTACAATGAGCAGTTCTTC. Amino acids: CAISESEGEAYNEQFF.

This sequence joins TRBV5-8 and TRBJ1-1; no firm D call. The length of the CDR3 is 13 residues. Trimming took 5 bases from V and 1 from J, leaving 9 bases between them. The germline V gene has CDR1 SGHTS and CDR2 YDEGEE. The chain's CDR3 is CASRRHWNTEAFF. For the CDR3, the DNA is TGTGCCAGCAGACGACATTGGAACACTGAAGCTTTCTTT.

J is TRBJ2-6 and V is TRBV27; perhaps TRBD2 as D (6 bases). Germline CDR1 MNHEY, CDR2 SMNVEV (reference sequence). V was pared by 3 bases and J by 0 bases, with 15 bases between. The CDR3 covers 18 residues. This CDR3 reads CASSFMRDLGSGANVLTF. In nucleotides, the CDR3 is TGTGCCAGCAGTTTCATGCGGGATCTGGGCTCTGGGGCCAACGTCCTGACTTTC. The full variable domain, in which reference TRBV27 and TRBJ2-6 provide the parts outside the CDR3, is EAQVTQNPRYLITVTGKKLTVTCSQNMNHEYMSWYRQDPGLGLRQIYYSMNVEVTDKGDVPEGYKVSRKEKRNFPLILESPSPNQTSLYFCASSFMRDLGSGANVLTFGAGSRLTVL.

The chain combines TRBV11-3 with TRBJ2-7; 7 bases map to TRBD2. V was pared by 5 bases and J by 6 bases, with 16 bases of the junction left unmatched. Germline lookup yields CDR1 SGHNT and CDR2 YENEEA. The CDR3 consists of 16 residues. Here the CDR3 reads CASSPSYGGGPREQYF. Written as DNA, the CDR3 is TGTGCCAGCAGCCCTTCCTACGGGGGAGGGCCGCGCGAGCAGTACTTC.

The V gene is TRBV7-8, the J gene TRBJ2-1; 7 nucleotides align to TRBD2. The germline CDR1 and CDR2 sequences are SGHVS and FQNEAQ. With V trimmed by 1 base and J by 0 bases, 0 bases remained unmatched. The CDR3 is 15 amino acids. The CDR3 nucleotides read TGTGCCAGCAGCTTAGGGACTAGCTCCTACAATGAGCAGTTCTTC. Its protein product is CASSLGTSSYNEQFF.

CDR3 nucleotides: TGTGCCAGCAGCTTGGGGGGCACCTATGGCTACACCTTC. Its translation is CASSLGGTYGYTF. The V and J genes are TRBV5-4 and TRBJ1-2, with D tentatively TRBD1 (5 bases). CDR1 and CDR2 (germline): SGHNT, YYREEE (reference sequence). The length of the CDR3 is 13 residues. The V end lost 0 bases, the J end lost 4 bases, and 7 bases lay between the germline ends.

This chain joins TRBV2 and TRBJ1-1; no definite D call. The CDR3 has 11 amino acids. Per the germline V gene, CDR1 is SNHLY and CDR2 is FYNNEI. Trimming cost V 10 bases and J 3 bases, with 9 bases left between them. This CDR3 reads CATWGDTEAFF. Written as DNA, the CDR3 is TGTGCCACATGGGGAGACACTGAAGCTTTCTTT. The whole variable domain, filled in from reference TRBV2 and TRBJ1-1, reads EPEVTQTPSHQVTQMGQEVILRCVPISNHLYFYWYRQILGQKVEFLVSFYNNEISEKSEIFDDQFSVERPDGSNFTLKIRSTKLEDSAMYFCATWGDTEAFFGQGTRLTVV.

This chain connects TRBV14 to TRBJ2-5; D is perhaps TRBD1 (6 bases). This CDR3 has 13 residues. Germline V CDR1 and CDR2: SGHDN, FVKESK. V was pared by 6 bases and J by 7 bases, with 15 bases between. The CDR3 loop is CASRYSGEWTQYF. CDR3 DNA sequence: TGTGCCAGCAGATACTCAGGGGAATGGACCCAGTACTTC.

The DNA of the CDR3 is TGTGCCATCAGTGAGTGGACAGGGCCTAACTATGGCTACACCTTC. Translated, it gives CAISEWTGPNYGYTF. The chain joins TRBV10-3 to TRBJ1-2; 8 bases agree with TRBD1. The CDR3 consists of 15 residues. V lost 1 base and J lost 0; bases outside the gene matches: 1. CDR1 and CDR2 (germline): ENHRY, SYGVKD.